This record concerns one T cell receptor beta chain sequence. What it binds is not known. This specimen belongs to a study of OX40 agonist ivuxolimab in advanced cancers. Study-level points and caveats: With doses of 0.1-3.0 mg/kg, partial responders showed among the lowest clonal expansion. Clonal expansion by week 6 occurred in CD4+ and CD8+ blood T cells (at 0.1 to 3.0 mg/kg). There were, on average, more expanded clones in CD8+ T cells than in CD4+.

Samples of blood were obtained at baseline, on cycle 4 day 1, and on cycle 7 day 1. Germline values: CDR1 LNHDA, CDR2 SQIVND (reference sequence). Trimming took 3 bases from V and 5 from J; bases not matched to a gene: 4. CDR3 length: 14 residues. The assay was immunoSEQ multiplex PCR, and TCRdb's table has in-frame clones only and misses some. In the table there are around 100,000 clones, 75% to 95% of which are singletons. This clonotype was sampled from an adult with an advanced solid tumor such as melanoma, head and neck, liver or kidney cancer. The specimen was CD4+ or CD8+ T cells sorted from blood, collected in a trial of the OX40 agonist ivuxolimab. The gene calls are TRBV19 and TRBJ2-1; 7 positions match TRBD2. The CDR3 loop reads CASSITGGNNEQFF. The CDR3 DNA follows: TGTGCCAGTAGTATTACGGGAGGTAACAATGAGCAGTTCTTC.